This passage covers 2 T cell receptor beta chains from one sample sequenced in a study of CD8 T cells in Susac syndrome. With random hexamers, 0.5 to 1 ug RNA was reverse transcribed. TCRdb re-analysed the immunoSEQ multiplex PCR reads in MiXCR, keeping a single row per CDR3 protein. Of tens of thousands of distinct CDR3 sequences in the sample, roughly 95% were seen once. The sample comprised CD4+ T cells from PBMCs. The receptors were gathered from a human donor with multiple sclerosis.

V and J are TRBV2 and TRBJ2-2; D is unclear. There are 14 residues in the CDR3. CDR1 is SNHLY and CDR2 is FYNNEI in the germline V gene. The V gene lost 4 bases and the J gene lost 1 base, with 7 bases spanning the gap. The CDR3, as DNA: TGTGCCAGCAGTGTGATCGGGAACACCGGGGAGCTGTTTTTT. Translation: CASSVIGNTGELFF.

The CDR3, as DNA: TGTGCCAGCAGCCCTCCTCCGGGACAGGGGAACACTGAAGCTTTCTTT. The encoded protein is CASSPPPGQGNTEAFF. The rearrangement joins TRBV3-1 to TRBJ1-1; 9 positions match TRBD1. Germline lookup yields CDR1 LGHDT and CDR2 YNNKEL (reference sequence). V lost 4 bases, J lost 1 base, and 7 bases stayed unmatched. The CDR3 sequence is 16 residues long. The whole variable domain, remainder taken from reference TRBV3-1 and TRBJ1-1, is DTAVSQTPKYLVTQMGNDKSIKCEQNLGHDTMYWYKQDSKKFLKIMFSYNNKELIINETVPNRFSPKSPDKAHLNLHINSLELGDSAVYFCASSPPPGQGNTEAFFGQGTRLTVV.